This T cell receptor beta chain is from a study of T-cell reconstitution after alpha-beta-depleted transplantation in children (dated by TCRdb to 2015 to 2016). Background for the entire study: Using TCR repertoire profiling, the study quantitatively followed how T-cell immune reconstitution unfolded in children after TCRalphabeta/CD19-depleted allogeneic hematopoietic cell transplantation.

The paper's findings and limits, for the study overall: The frequencies of hyperexpanded clones fell over the following months, and after one year, T-cell counts and TCRbeta diversity were mostly attributed to newly produced T cells. Apparently early alphabetaT-cell count recovery about two months after transplant reportedly relied on only several hundred rapidly expanded clones derived from non-depleted graft cells. In some patients, high TCRbeta diversity at day 60 was attributed to recipient T cells and intrathymic progenitors that had survived conditioning.

The intended sense of this specimen's treatment or condition label: allogeneic hematopoietic cell transplantation with graft depleted of TCRalphabeta T cells and CD19 B cells. Transplant recipients were children who received TCRalphabeta/CD19-depleted allogeneic hematopoietic cell grafts. From its cysteine to its phenylalanine, the CDR3 spans 16 amino acids. Kept here is only the CDR3 DNA, which spans 48 bases and is read in frame from base 1. Taken from the germline V gene, the CDR1 and CDR2 loops are ENHRY and SYGVKD. V trim: 5 bases; J trim: 0 bases; unmatched bases: 7. Library prep was done by PCR. The reads were generated on an Illumina HiSeq 2500. TCR libraries were prepared with molecular barcoding, using unique molecular identifiers to normalize TCRbeta repertoire quantification. TCRdb reran the public reads through fastp at Q25 and MiXCR, keeping productive beta chains. Entries that share a CDR3 protein sequence are merged under the most common genes and DNA. This sample gives 98,000 or so distinct CDR3 sequences in total; around 22% of them show up just once. The top ten hold around a fifth of the sample.

This clonotype has just a few counts. The antigen it recognizes is unknown. The record has no base qualities; no much larger clone is one base away. The receptor was derived from a boy under 10 years old with acute lymphoblastic leukemia, due to receive a stem cell transplant. The rearrangement joined TRBV10-3 to TRBJ2-3; 8 middle bases align to TRBD2. The sequencing here drew on PBMCs, taken before TCRalphabeta/CD19-depleted stem cell transplant. In nucleotide form, the sequence is TGTGCCATCAGTTCTAATCCTAGCGGGAGCACAGATACGCAGTATTTT. Translation gives CAISSNPSGSTDTQYF.